This T cell receptor beta chain was identified during a study of blood T cell repertoires in COVID-19. Study as a whole: The United States, Italy and Spain supplied acute and convalescent COVID-19 samples.

This clone was recorded a few times. Data came from immunoSEQ multiplex PCR; TCRdb stores just in-frame clones and leaves some out. The repertoire holds under 200,000 clones, with approximately 90% as singletons. V was trimmed by 0 bases and J by 5 bases, leaving 8 bases between them. Germline CDR1 reads KGHSH; CDR2 reads LQKENI. This CDR3 is 14 amino acids long. The receptor comes from a woman older than 75 in a cohort sampled during active or convalescent COVID-19. This rearrangement joins TRBV18 to TRBJ1-5, with D possibly being TRBD1 (5 bases). Sequencing was carried out using peripheral blood. The CDR3 is CASSPPSGDQPQHF. In DNA form, the CDR3 reads TGTGCCAGCTCACCACCGTCGGGGGATCAGCCCCAGCATTTT.